This T cell receptor (beta chain) came from a study of blood T cell repertoires in COVID-19. A word on this clone: At the DNA level, this CDR3 is encoded by other sequences in the same sample as well.

Germline-derived CDR1 and CDR2 are SGHNT and YYREEE (reference sequence). CDR3 length: 12 amino acids. With 3 bases removed from V and 5 bases from J, the gap between germline ends came to 5 bases. The table came from immunoSEQ multiplex PCR; TCRdb's copy has only in-frame clones and leaves some out. The table has 540,000 or so clones, roughly 91% seen once. The sample comprised peripheral blood. This chain connects TRBV5-4 to TRBJ2-2, with a tentative D call TRBD1 (5 bases). This TCR was sampled from a woman aged 45-60 years with COVID-19, enrolled during active disease. The CDR3 coding sequence is TGTGCCAGCAGCTCAGGGACCGGGGAGCTGTTTTTT. Protein product: CASSSGTGELFF. Full variable domain (rest looked up from reference TRBV5-4 and TRBJ2-2): ETGVTQSPTHLIKTRGQQVTLRCSSQSGHNTVSWYQQALGQGPQFIFQYYREEENGRGNFPPRFSGLQFPNYSSELNVNALELDDSALYLCASSSGTGELFFGEGSRLTVL.